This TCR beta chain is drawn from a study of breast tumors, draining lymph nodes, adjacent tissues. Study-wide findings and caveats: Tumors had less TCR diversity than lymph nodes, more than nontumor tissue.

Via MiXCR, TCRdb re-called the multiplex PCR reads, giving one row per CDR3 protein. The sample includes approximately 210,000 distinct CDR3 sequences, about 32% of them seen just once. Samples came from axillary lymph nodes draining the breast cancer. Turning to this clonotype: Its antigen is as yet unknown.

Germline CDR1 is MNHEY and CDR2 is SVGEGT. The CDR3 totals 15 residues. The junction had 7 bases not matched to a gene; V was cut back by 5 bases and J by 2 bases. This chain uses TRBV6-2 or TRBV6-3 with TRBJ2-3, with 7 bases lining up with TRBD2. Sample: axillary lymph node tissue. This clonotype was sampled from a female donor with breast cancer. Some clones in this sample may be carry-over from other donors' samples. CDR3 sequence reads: CASSHGGGPTDTQYF. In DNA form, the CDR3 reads TGTGCCAGCAGTCACGGGGGAGGGCCCACAGATACGCAGTATTTT.